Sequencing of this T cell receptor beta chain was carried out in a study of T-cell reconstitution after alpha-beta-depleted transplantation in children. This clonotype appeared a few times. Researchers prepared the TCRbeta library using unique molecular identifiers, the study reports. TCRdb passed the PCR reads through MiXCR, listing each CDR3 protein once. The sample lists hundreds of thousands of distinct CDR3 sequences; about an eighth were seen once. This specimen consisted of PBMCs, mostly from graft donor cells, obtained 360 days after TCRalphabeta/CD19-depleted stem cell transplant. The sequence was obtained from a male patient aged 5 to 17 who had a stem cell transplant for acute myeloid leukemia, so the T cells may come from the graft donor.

CDR3 residues: CASSPGQSRTDTQYF. In nucleotides, the CDR3 is TGCGCCAGCAGCCCGGGACAGTCGAGGACAGATACGCAGTATTTT. The V and J genes are TRBV4-3 and TRBJ2-3; 7 bases fit TRBD1. V trimming: 4 bases; J trimming: 3 bases; junction bases outside the gene matches: 7. CDR1 and CDR2 from the germline V gene are LGHNA and YSLEER. The CDR3 has 15 residues.